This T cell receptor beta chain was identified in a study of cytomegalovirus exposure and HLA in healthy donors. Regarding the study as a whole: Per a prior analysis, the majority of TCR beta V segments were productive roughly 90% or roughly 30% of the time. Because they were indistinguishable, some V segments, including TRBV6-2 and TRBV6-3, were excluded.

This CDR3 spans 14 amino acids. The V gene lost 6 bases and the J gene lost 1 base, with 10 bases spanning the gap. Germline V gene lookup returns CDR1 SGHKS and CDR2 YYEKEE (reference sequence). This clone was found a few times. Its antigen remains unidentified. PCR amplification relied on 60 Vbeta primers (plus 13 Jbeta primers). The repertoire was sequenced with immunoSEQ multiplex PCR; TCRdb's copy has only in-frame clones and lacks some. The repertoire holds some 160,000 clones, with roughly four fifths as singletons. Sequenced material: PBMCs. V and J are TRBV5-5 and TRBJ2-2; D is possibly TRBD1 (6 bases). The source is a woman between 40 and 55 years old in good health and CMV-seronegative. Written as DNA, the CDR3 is TGTGCCAGCAACGGACAGATGAACACCGGGGAGCTGTTTTTT. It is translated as CASNGQMNTGELFF.